This TCR beta chain comes out of a study of Ad26.COV2.S vaccination and SARS-CoV-2 variants. Repertoires were generated with immunoSEQ multiplex PCR, while TCRdb's copy carries only in-frame clones and drops some. Counted here are approximately 140,000 clones, roughly 90% occurring once; the ten biggest clones make up 5%. Study-wide results and caveats: It is possible that the TCR breadth and depth analyses underestimated the total T cell responses. It was vaccine recipients, not placebo recipients, who had the higher spike-specific TCR breadth. Vaccinees reportedly had broad spike-specific CD8+ and CD4+ T cell responses. People who got the vaccine or the placebo had similar non-spike TCR breadth.

This clone appeared once. The antigen is unknown. The sequence derives from a human donor who had recovered from COVID-19. The source was peripheral blood, collected after recovery from COVID-19.

The chain's CDR3 is CSDRTGRGDYGYTF. The DNA of the CDR3 is TGCAGCGACCGGACAGGGAGAGGTGACTATGGCTACACCTTC. The rearrangement uses TRBV29-1 and TRBJ1-2; 8 bases agree with TRBD1. CDR1 SQVTM and CDR2 ANQGSEA come from the germline V gene. Trimming cost V 7 bases and J 3 bases; bases outside gene matches: 10. CDR3 length equals 14 residues. Together with reference TRBV29-1 and TRBJ1-2, the CDR3 gives the full variable domain: SAVISQKPSRDICQRGTSLTIQCQVDSQVTMMFWYRQQPGQSLTLIATANQGSEATYESGFVIDKFPISRPNLTFSTLTVSNMSPEDSSIYLCSDRTGRGDYGYTFGSGTRLTVV.